The clone carrying this T cell receptor (beta chain) was counted between two and nine times. The antigen remains unidentified. Repertoires were generated with immunoSEQ multiplex PCR, while TCRdb's copy carries only in-frame clones and drops some. The table includes fewer than 35,000 clones, 60% to 80% detected once. Antigen-specific CD4+ T cell clonotypes were called by their expansion after viral peptide-pool culture in ViraFEST. Culture proceeded for 10 days, and CD4+ T cells were then isolated. Participants received two doses of either the BNT162b2 or mRNA-1273 vaccine. Cultivation was performed at more than 1.5 million PBMC per well with about 9 IU/ml IL-2 and 7.5 to 10 ug/ml peptides added. Days 3 and 7 saw half the medium replaced with IL-2 medium. The record originates from a study of vaccination effects on CD4 cells after COVID-19. Study-level results: By a late point after vaccination, infection- and vaccine-induced clones had shrunk markedly through clonal contraction.

The length of the CDR3 is 16 residues. The sequencing here drew on CD4+ T cells from PBMCs cultured with HCoV-229E spike peptides, taken after COVID-19 vaccination. This rearrangement joins TRBV1 to TRBJ1-5. TRBV1 is termed a pseudogene. This clonotype originated in a human donor who received a COVID-19 vaccine. CDR3 sequence: CTSSQRSRGGGQPQHF. The CDR3 coding sequence is TGCACCAGCAGCCAAAGATCTCGTGGGGGAGGTCAGCCCCAGCATTTT.